The sample holds a few counts of the clone carrying this TCR beta chain. Self-reported history from a screening survey and questionnaire set each donor's cohort. Repertoires were generated with immunoSEQ multiplex PCR, while TCRdb's copy carries only in-frame clones and drops some. Of over 200,000 clones listed, 70% to 85% are singletons. CDR1 and CDR2 (germline): KGHDR, SFDVKD. The germline V and J ends were trimmed by 2 bases and 10 bases, with 14 bases remaining between them. The CDR3 extends over 14 amino acids. The data belong to a study of blood T cell repertoires in COVID-19. Study at large: Italy, Spain and the United States were the sources of the convalescent and acute COVID-19 samples.

The sample was PBMCs or T cells enriched from blood (not recorded which). The receptor's source is a man in his forties or fifties who had recovered from COVID-19. The V gene is TRBV24-1, the J gene TRBJ2-1, with D unclear. CDR3 DNA: TGTGCCACCAGTGATTCGTTCTCCTCAGTAGAGCAGTTCTTC. Translation gives CATSDSFSSVEQFF.